This passage covers 10 T cell receptor beta chains from one sample sequenced in a study of OX40 agonist ivuxolimab in advanced cancers. Sequenced by immunoSEQ multiplex PCR; TCRdb stores in-frame clones only, minus some. The data contain about 20,000 clones, approximately 79% of them singletons. Material: CD4+ or CD8+ T cells sorted from blood, obtained in a trial of the OX40 agonist ivuxolimab. The receptors derive from an adult with an advanced solid tumor such as melanoma, head and neck, liver or kidney cancer.

The chain is built from TRBV7-8 and TRBJ1-1; D call uncertain. The germline gives CDR1 SGHVS, CDR2 FQNEAQ. The CDR3 is 11 amino acids. With 1 base removed from V and 5 bases from J, the gap between germline ends came to 2 bases. The CDR3 spells CASSLGTEAFF. CDR3 sequence (DNA): TGTGCCAGCAGCTTAGGGACTGAAGCTTTCTTT.

The chain combines TRBV19 with TRBJ2-2, with 9 bases aligning to TRBD1. V gave up 5 bases and J gave up 0 bases; unmatched junction bases: 4. CDR1 is LNHDA, CDR2 SQIVND, per germline (reference sequence). CDR3 size: 16 residues. The CDR3 DNA sequence: TGTGCCAGTAGTTCCTGGACAGGGGCGAACACCGGGGAGCTGTTTTTT. This gives the protein CASSSWTGANTGELFF.

This clone was recorded many times. Additional DNA sequences in this sample encode the identical CDR3. The rearrangement links TRBV4-1 to TRBJ2-2, with D unresolved. The CDR3 extends over 13 amino acids. Germline V CDR1 and CDR2: MGHRA, YSYEKL. Trimming took 4 bases from V and 2 from J, leaving 5 bases between them. DNA for the CDR3: TGCGCCAGCAGCCTGGTTAACACCGGGGAGCTGTTTTTT. Encoded protein: CASSLVNTGELFF.

The rearrangement uses TRBV28 and TRBJ2-7; no reliable D call. Germline values: CDR1 MDHEN, CDR2 SYDVKM. The CDR3 runs 13 residues. The V gene lost 3 bases and the J gene lost 2 bases, with 8 bases spanning the gap. The CDR3 reads CASSFLSAYEQYF. In DNA form, the CDR3 reads TGTGCCAGCAGTTTTCTATCGGCCTACGAGCAGTACTTC.

The chain recombines TRBV11-3 with TRBJ2-7, with 7 positions matching TRBD2. The junction had 9 bases not matched to a gene; V was cut back by 5 bases and J by 2 bases. The CDR3 consists of 15 residues. Looked up from germline, CDR1 is SGHNT and CDR2 is YENEEA. The CDR3 loop is CASSPEPGGAYEQYF. For the CDR3, the DNA is TGTGCCAGCAGCCCGGAGCCGGGGGGAGCCTACGAGCAGTACTTC.

The rearrangement joins TRBV13 to TRBJ1-1, with D uncertain. Trimming removed 1 base from V and 1 base from J, with 7 bases in between. Germline V gives CDR1 PRHDT, CDR2 FYEKMQ (reference sequence). The CDR3 is made up of 14 amino acids. CDR3 in DNA: TGTGCCAGCAGCTTAGCCCCAAGGAACACTGAAGCTTTCTTT. Its protein product is CASSLAPRNTEAFF.

J is TRBJ1-6 and V is TRBV7-3, with no clear D. The germline V gene has CDR1 SGHTA and CDR2 FQGTGA. The V and J ends lost 1 base and 9 bases respectively, with 10 bases between them. The CDR3 totals 14 residues. The CDR3 is CASSLSTRGSPLHF. The CDR3 DNA follows: TGTGCCAGCAGCTTAAGTACTCGGGGTTCACCCCTCCACTTT.

About this clone itself: Given a far larger clone just one base away, this is likely a sequencing read error. Other DNA sequences in the sample encode the same CDR3. V gene TRBV29-1 combines with J gene TRBJ2-1, with a possible D match to TRBD2 (7 bases). CDR1 and CDR2 (germline): SQVTM, ANQGSEA. The CDR3 totals 18 residues. CDR3 in DNA: TGCAGCGGTGAAGGGGGGGGAGGGGCAGGAGGTTCCTACAATGAGCAGTTCTTC. Protein: CSGEGGGGAGGSYNEQFF.

The chain joins TRBV29-1 to TRBJ2-3, with unresolved D. This CDR3 is 12 amino acids long. Trimming took 5 bases from V and 0 from J, leaving 6 bases between them. The V gene's germline CDR1 is SQVTM and CDR2 ANQGSEA. The CDR3 here is CSVSESTDTQYF. The CDR3 DNA reads TGCAGCGTTTCGGAGAGCACAGATACGCAGTATTTT.

The genes are TRBV7-9 and TRBJ2-2; TRBD1 matches 7 bases. Trimming cost V 5 bases and J 4 bases; bases outside gene matches: 10. This CDR3 is 16 amino acids long. Germline V gene sequence: CDR1 SEHNR, CDR2 FQNEAQ (reference sequence). CDR3 residues: CASSKIYTGVTGELFF. The CDR3 nucleotides are TGTGCCAGCAGCAAGATTTATACAGGGGTCACCGGGGAGCTGTTTTTT.